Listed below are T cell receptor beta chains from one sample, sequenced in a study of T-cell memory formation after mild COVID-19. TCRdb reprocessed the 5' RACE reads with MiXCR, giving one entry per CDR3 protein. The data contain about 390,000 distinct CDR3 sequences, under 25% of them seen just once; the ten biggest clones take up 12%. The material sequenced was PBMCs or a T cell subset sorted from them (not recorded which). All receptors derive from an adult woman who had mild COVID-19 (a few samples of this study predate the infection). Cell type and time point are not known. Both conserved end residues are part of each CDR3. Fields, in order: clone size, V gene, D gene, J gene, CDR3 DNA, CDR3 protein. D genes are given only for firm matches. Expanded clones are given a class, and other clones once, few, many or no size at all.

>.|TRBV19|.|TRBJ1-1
TGTGCCACTATGGGGCAGGGAGTCTTGGGAGCTTTCTTT
CATMGQGVLGAFF
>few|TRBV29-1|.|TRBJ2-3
TGCAGCGTTGGCCAGCGGGTGAGCACAGATACGCAGTATTTT
CSVGQRVSTDTQYF
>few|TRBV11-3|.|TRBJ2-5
TGTGCCAGCAGCGACGGAGGCGGGGTAAAGACCCAGTACTTC
CASSDGGGVKTQYF
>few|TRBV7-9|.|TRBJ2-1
TGTGCCAGCAGCCAGTCAGAAGGGTCAAATGAGCAGTTCTTC
CASSQSEGSNEQFF
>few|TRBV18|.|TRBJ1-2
TGTGCCAGCTCACCGGTCTCCGGACAGAAACTCTATGGCTACACCTTC
CASSPVSGQKLYGYTF
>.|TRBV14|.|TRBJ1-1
TGTGCCAGCAGCCATCGTCAGAAAAGAGCGATATGGGTAGCTTTCTTT
CASSHRQKRAIWVAFF
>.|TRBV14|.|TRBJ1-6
TGTGCCAGCAGCCAAGGAGTGGGTTACGGGTATTCACCCCTCCACTTT
CASSQGVGYGYSPLHF
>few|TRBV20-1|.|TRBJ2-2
TGCAGTGCTAGAGATGAGAGGACACTACTTACCGGGGAGCTGTTTTTT
CSARDERTLLTGELFF
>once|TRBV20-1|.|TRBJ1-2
TGCAGTGCTAGTGGAGACAGCCTTCATAACTATGGCTACACCTTC
CSASGDSLHNYGYTF
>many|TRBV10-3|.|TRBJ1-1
TGTGCCATCAGTGAGTCACGGAGGTTCACTGAAGCTTTCTTT
CAISESRRFTEAFF
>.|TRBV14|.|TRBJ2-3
TGTGCCAGCAGCCAAGATAGTGTCACAGATACGCAGTATTTT
CASSQDSVTDTQYF
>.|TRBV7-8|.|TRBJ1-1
TGTGCCAGCAGCCGCAGGGAGGGGACTGAAGCTTTCTTT
CASSRREGTEAFF
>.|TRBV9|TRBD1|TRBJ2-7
TGTGCCAGCAGCGTAGCGGGACAGGGGTTGGGGGAGCAGTACTTC
CASSVAGQGLGEQYF
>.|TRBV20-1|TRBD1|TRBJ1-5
TGCAGTGCTCGCGTTTCCGGGACAGGGAAGGCCTATAGCAATCAGCCCCAGCATTTT
CSARVSGTGKAYSNQPQHF
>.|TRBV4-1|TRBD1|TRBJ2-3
TGCGCCAGCAGCCAACAGGGACAGTTCACAGATACGCAGTATTTT
CASSQQGQFTDTQYF
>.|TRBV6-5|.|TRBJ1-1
TGTGCCAGCAGTTACTCGGGGACAACCCTCGCTGAAGCTTTCTTT
CASSYSGTTLAEAFF
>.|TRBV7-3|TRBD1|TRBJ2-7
TGTGCCAGCAGCCACCGGGACAGGCTGTACGAGCAGTACTTC
CASSHRDRLYEQYF
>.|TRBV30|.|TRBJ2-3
TGTGCCTGGAGTCTGGCTATCGCAGATACGCAGTATTTT
CAWSLAIADTQYF
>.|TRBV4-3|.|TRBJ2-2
TGCGCCAGCAGCCAAGAGTCGGGGGCCGGCGGGGAGCTGTTTTTT
CASSQESGAGGELFF
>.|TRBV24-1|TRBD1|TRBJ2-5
TGTGCCACCAGTGAACTCAAAACAGGGGGCAAAGGAGAGACCCAGTACTTC
CATSELKTGGKGETQYF
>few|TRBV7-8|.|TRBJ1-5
TGTGCCAGCAGCTTAGCCCCTTTGGGGGGCAATCAGCCCCAGCATTTT
CASSLAPLGGNQPQHF
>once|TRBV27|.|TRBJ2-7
TGTGCCAGCAGTCTAAACAGAGGGGAGCAGTACTTC
CASSLNRGEQYF
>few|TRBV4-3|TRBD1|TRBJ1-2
TGCGCCAGCAGCCAAGCGGACAGGGGGCTTACGGCTGGCTACACCTTC
CASSQADRGLTAGYTF
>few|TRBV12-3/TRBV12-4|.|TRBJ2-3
TGTGCCAGCAGTTTTGATCCGGGAGTAGATACGCAGTATTTT
CASSFDPGVDTQYF
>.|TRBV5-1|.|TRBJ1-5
TGCGCCAGCAGCTCGGGTACGGGTTCGGGCAATCAGCCCCAGCATTTT
CASSSGTGSGNQPQHF
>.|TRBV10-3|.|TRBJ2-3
TGTGCCATCAGTGAGTGGGGTGCAGATACGCAGTATTTT
CAISEWGADTQYF